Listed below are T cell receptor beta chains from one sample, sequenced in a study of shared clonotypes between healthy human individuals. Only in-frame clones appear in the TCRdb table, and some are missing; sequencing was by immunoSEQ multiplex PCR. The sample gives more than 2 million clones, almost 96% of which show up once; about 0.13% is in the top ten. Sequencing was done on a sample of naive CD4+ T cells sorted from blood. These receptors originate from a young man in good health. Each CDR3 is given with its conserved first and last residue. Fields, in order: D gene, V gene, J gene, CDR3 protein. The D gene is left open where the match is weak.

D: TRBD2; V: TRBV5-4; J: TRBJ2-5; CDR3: CASSISGRQETQYF
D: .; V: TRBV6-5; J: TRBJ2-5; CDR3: CASTPPGVGETQYF
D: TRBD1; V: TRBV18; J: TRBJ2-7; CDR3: CASSSAGQGSYEQYF
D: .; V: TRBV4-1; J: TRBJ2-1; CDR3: CASSQVTAQSYNEQFF
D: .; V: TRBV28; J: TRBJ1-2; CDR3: CASSPPGLGGYTF
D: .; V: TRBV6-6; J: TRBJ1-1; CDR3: CASSYSDRAFF
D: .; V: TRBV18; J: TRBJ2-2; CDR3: CASSRPPDSLFTGELFF
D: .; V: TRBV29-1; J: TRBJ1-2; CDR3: CSVTGGGYTF
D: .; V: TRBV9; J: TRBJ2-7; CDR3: CASSANIQPPYEQYF
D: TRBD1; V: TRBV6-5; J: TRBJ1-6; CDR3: CASSYQTGASSPLHF
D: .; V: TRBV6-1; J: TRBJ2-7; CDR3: CASSEQIITYEQYF
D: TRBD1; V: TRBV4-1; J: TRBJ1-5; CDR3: CASSQGQGKANQPQHF
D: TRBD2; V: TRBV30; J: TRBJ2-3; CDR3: CAWSPLAVGYTDTQYF
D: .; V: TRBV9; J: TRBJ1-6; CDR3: CASSPYPGDERITLHF
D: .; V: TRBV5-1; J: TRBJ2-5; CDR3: CASSSLPPGAGETQYF
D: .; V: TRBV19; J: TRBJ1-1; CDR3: CASSKDIPTEAFF
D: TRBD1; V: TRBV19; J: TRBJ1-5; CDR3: CASARGPGQPQHF
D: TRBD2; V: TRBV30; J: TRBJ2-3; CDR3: CAWQTSGGGDTQYF
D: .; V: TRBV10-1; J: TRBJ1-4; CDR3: CASSQGNEKLFF
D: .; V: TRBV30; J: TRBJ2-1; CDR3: CAWSVGTAPFNEQFF
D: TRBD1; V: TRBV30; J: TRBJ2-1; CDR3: CAWSGQGAGNEQFF
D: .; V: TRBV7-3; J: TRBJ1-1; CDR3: CASSFKPNTEAFF
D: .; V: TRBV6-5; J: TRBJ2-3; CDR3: CASRQISTDTQYF
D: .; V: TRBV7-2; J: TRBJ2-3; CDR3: CASSRRRGGTDTQYF
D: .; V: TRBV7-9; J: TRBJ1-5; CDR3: CASSWGSNQPQHF
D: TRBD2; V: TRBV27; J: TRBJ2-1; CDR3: CASTPGTSGRKYNEQFF
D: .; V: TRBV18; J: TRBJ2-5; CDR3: CASSPPGFVETQYF
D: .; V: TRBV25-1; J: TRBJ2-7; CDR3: CASSEGTYEQYF
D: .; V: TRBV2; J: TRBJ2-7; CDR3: CASSESDVSHEQYF
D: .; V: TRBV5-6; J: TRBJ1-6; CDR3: CASSLTVYNSPLHF
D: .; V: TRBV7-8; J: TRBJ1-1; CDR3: CASSYLGMKGVMNTEAFF
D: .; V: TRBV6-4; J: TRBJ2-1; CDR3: CASSPTFATTSNEQFF
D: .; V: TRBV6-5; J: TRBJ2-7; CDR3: CASSRGTAYEQYF
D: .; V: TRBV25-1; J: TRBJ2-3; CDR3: CASSESGVGRTDTQYF
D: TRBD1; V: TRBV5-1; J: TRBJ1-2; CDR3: CASSLGTGVGYTF
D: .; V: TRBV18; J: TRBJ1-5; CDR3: CASSRGGNQPQHF
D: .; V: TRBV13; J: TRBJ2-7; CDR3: CASSLAALSYEQYF
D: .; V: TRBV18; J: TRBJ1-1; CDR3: CASSPVGRAMNTEAFF
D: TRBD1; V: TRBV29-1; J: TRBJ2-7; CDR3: CSVGQGGYEQYF
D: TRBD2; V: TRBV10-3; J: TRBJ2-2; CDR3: CAISESPLAANTGELFF
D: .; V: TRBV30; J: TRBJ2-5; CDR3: CAWSLRTGWETQYF
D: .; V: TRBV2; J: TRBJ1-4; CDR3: CASSDGRANEKLFF
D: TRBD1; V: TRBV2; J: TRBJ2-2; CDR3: CASFPQGANTGELFF
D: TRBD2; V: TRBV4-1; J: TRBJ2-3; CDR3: CASSGTSGGTDTQYF
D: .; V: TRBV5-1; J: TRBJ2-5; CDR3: CASSFGASETQYF
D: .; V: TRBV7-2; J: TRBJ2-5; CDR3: CASSPRLERRETQYF
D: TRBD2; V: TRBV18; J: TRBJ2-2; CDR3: CASSPASGGAVTGELFF
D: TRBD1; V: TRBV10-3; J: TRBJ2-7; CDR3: CAISPGQGWDEQYF
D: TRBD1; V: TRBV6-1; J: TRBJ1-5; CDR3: CASTLEGQVSQPQHF
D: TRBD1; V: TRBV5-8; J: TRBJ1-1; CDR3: CASSLRQGARMNTEAFF
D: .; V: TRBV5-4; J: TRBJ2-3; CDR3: CASSFYGISTDTQYF
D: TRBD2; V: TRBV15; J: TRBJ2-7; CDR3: CATSTRGDQQYF
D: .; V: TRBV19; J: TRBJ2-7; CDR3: CASSTRRSAPYEQYF
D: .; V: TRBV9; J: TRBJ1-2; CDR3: CASSASGTDNYGYTF
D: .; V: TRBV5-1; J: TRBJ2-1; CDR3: CASSFEGLSYNEQFF
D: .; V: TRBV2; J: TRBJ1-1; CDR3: CASSEADLYTGAEAFF
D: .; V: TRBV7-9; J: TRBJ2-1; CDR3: CASSFGGGGLSYNEQFF
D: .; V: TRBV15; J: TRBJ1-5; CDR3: CATSRGTASNQPQHF
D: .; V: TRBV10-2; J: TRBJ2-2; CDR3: CATQSQGGTGELFF